The 22 T cell receptor beta chains below were found in one sample sequenced in a study of tumor-infiltrating lymphocytes in primary liver carcinoma. Unsorted whole blood supplied the RNA, and germline DNA was extracted too. The input was 500 ng total RNA; TCR beta cDNA was made from it with a constant-region primer. Three nested multiplex PCR rounds, a slightly modified ARM-PCR, produced the libraries for TCR beta. A C-beta reverse primer was combined with TRBV1-TRBV30 forward primers in the first two PCR rounds, and each round had around 11 cycles. TCRdb itself ran the multiplex PCR reads through MiXCR, one entry per CDR3 protein. The sample includes about 320,000 distinct CDR3 sequences, 65% seen only once; the top ten take about 8.4%. The sequenced material came from peripheral blood. The receptor set was obtained from a man aged 40-49 years with primary liver carcinoma and hepatitis B virus infection.

With regard to this clonotype: This clone may be a read error of a much larger clone one base away. This sequence joins TRBV7-8 and TRBJ1-5, with 7 bases that match TRBD1. Germline V lookup: CDR1 SGHVS, CDR2 FQNEAQ. V was pared by 5 bases and J by 6 bases, with 7 bases of the junction left unmatched. The CDR3 consists of 14 residues. The CDR3 DNA sequence: TGTGCCAGCAGCCCCGACAGGGATGTTCAGCCCCAGCATTTT. Its protein product is CASSPDRDVQPQHF. Looking up the rest from reference TRBV7-8 and TRBJ1-5 gives the full variable domain: GAGVSQSPRYKVAKRGQDVALRCDPISGHVSLFWYQQALGQGPEFLTYFQNEAQLDKSGLPSDRFFAERPEGSVSTLKIQRTQQEDSAVYLCASSPDRDVQPQHFGDGTRLSIL.

This clonotype has only one observation. Mismatch with germline at one junction end may stem from a read error. V gene TRBV11-2 combines with J gene TRBJ2-7, with 8 bases matching TRBD2. Germline CDR1 is SGHAT and CDR2 is FQNNGV. The CDR3 loop spans 14 amino acids. This CDR3 is CVSSLALAGPEQYF. In DNA form, the CDR3 reads TGTGTCAGCAGCTTAGCTCTAGCGGGCCCCGAGCAGTACTTC. Drawing the rest from reference TRBV11-2 and TRBJ2-7, the complete variable domain is EAGVAQSPRYKIIEKRQSVAFWCNPISGHATLYWYQQILGQGPKLLIQFQNNGVVDDSQLPKDRFSAERLKGVDSTLKIQPAKLEDSAVYLCVSSLALAGPEQYFGPGTRLTVT.

Comments on this clonotype: This sequence may be a read error, since a much larger clone differs from it by one base. The gene calls are TRBV6-5 and TRBJ1-1; D possibly corresponds to TRBD1 (6 bases). This CDR3 is built from 14 residues. In germline, CDR1 is MNHEY, CDR2 SVGAGI. The chain's CDR3 is CASSYGGANIEAFF. Here the CDR3 DNA reads TGTGCCAGCAGTTACGGGGGGGCTAACATTGAAGCTTTCTTT.

The chain couples TRBV6-2 or TRBV6-3 to TRBJ2-5, with D maybe TRBD2 (7 bases). The CDR3 loop spans 15 amino acids. CDR1 is MNHEY and CDR2 is SVGEGT in the germline V gene. V was trimmed by 6 bases and J by 1 base, leaving 15 bases between them. The CDR3 coding sequence is TGTGCCAGCAGGGCTAGCGGAGGGGGCCAAGAGACCCAGTACTTC. This encodes CASRASGGGQETQYF.

As to this clonotype: As the CDR3 is not closed by the conserved phenylalanine or tryptophan, this likely results from a read error. The chain links TRBV6-5 to TRBJ2-7; a weak D match, TRBD2 (5 bases). V was shortened by 5 bases and J by 3 bases, with 14 bases between the two germline ends. The length of the CDR3 is 14 residues. Germline lookup yields CDR1 MNHEY and CDR2 SVGAGI. The CDR3 sequence: CASSLGRNHYEQYL. CDR3 bases: TGTGCCAGCAGTCTGGGGAGAAACCACTACGAGCAGTACCTC.

This clonotype was detected once. A single base separates this from a much larger clone, so it may be a read error. V gene TRBV12-3 or TRBV12-4 combines with J gene TRBJ2-3; D possibly corresponds to TRBD2 (6 bases). The CDR3 runs to 15 residues. The CDR3 coding sequence is TGTGCCAGCAACCCTTGGGGAGGAGTCACAGATACGCAGTGTTTT. Protein: CASNPWGGVTDTQCF.

Remarks on this clonotype: Since no conserved phenylalanine or tryptophan closes the CDR3, a read error is the likely cause. Because the CDR3's place on the DNA is in doubt, the DNA is left out and the CDR3 is given as listed by TCRdb. The chain carries TRBV14 and TRBJ2-7. Germline-derived CDR1 and CDR2 are SGHDN and FVKESK. Termini included, the CDR3 measures 16 amino acids. The CDR3 region is CASSQGSQSSSYEQYS.

With respect to this clonotype: This could be a read error, since a much larger clone is one nucleotide away. J is TRBJ2-1 and V is TRBV7-8, with 7 positions matching TRBD1. The V gene end was trimmed by 5 bases and the J gene end by 5 bases; junction bases not matched to a gene: 0. The CDR3 is 12 amino acids. Germline V gives CDR1 SGHVS, CDR2 FQNEAQ. DNA for the CDR3: TGTGCCAGCAGCGGACAGGACAATGAGCAGTTCTTC. It codes for CASSGQDNEQFF.

This clonotype has a count of ten or more. The genes are TRBV10-3 and TRBJ2-7, with unresolved D. The CDR3 runs 13 residues. V lost 2 bases, J lost 2 bases, and 7 bases lay in between. Germline loops: CDR1 ENHRY, CDR2 SYGVKD. The CDR3 loop is CAISEGMPYEQYF. CDR3 nucleotide sequence: TGTGCCATCAGTGAGGGGATGCCCTACGAGCAGTACTTC.

A remark on this clonotype: Just one base apart from a much larger clone, this may be a read error. No conserved phenylalanine or tryptophan ends this CDR3, so it is likely a read error. The rearrangement joins TRBV28 to TRBJ1-2, with 7 bases aligning to TRBD1. The CDR3 is 15 residues long. The trim removed 5 bases at V and 2 bases at J, leaving 8 bases unmatched. Germline V gives CDR1 MDHEN, CDR2 SYDVKM. This chain's CDR3 is CASSLPLTGNYGYTL. The CDR3 nucleotides are TGTGCCAGCAGTCTTCCCTTGACAGGGAACTATGGCTACACCCTC.

A note on this clonotype: An end of the junction differs from the germline gene, which may be a read error. The CDR3 DNA reads TGCTGCGCAAAACACCTGGGGGCCAACACCGGGGAGCTGTCTTTT. Protein product: CCAKHLGANTGELSF. The V call is TRBV29-1, the J call TRBJ2-2, with TRBD1 as a possible D gene (6 bases). CDR3 length: 15 amino acids. The germline gives CDR1 SQVTM, CDR2 ANQGSEA.

Concerning this clonotype itself: Its ends do not fully match the called genes, so a read error is possible. This chain links TRBV5-1 with TRBJ2-1; D is possibly TRBD1 or TRBD2 (5 bases each). Germline CDR1 SGHRS, CDR2 YFSETQ. The CDR3 spans 15 residues. The CDR3 nucleotides read TGCGCCAGCAGCCTCGGGACCGTACTCGGAGATGATCAGTTCTTT. Protein sequence: CASSLGTVLGDDQFF. Drawing the rest from reference TRBV5-1 and TRBJ2-1, the complete variable domain is KAGVTQTPRYLIKTRGQQVTLSCSPISGHRSVSWYQQTPGQGLQFLFEYFSETQRNKGNFPGRFSGRQFSNSRSEMNVSTLELGDSALYLCASSLGTVLGDDQFFGPGTRLTVL.

To note about this clonotype: At one end, the junction sequence differs from germline, possibly due to a read error. The CDR3 here is CASREQGEVRNTGELFF. In DNA, the CDR3 is TGTGCCAGCAGGGAACAGGGGGAAGTGAGGAACACCGGTGAGCTGTTTTTT. The V gene is TRBV6-5, the J gene TRBJ2-2, with TRBD1 matching 8 bases. Germline assignment: CDR1 MNHEY and CDR2 SVGAGI. The CDR3 has 17 residues.

Concerning this clonotype itself: It may be a read error: a sequence one base away is much more abundant. The chain has TRBV6-2 or TRBV6-3 and TRBJ2-1; 10 bases map to TRBD1. Germline CDR1 reads MNHEY; CDR2 reads SVGEGT. The CDR3 has 16 residues. Trimming at V came to 8 bases and at J to 3 bases, leaving 10 bases not matched to a gene. DNA for the CDR3: TGTGCCAGCGGTCATCCCGGGACAGGGGTCTACAATGAGCAGTTCTTC. This codes for CASGHPGTGVYNEQFF.

Remarks on this clonotype: The junction departs from germline at one end; a sequencing error may be responsible. The chain is built from TRBV5-4 and TRBJ2-3; maybe TRBD2 (6 bases). The CDR3 runs to 14 residues. The germline V gene encodes CDR1 SGHNT and CDR2 YYREEE (reference sequence). Here the CDR3 DNA reads TGTGCCAGCAACTCGACTAGTCGCACAGATACACAGTATTTT. As protein: CASNSTSRTDTQYF.

A word on this clonotype: At one of its ends the junction is not consistent with the germline gene, which may arise from a read error. V gene TRBV11-2 combines with J gene TRBJ2-5, with 7 bases matching TRBD1. The CDR3 extends over 14 amino acids. The germline V gene encodes CDR1 SGHAT and CDR2 FQNNGV. The CDR3 DNA reads as TGTGCCAGCAGCTCACGACAGGGAGAAGAGATCCAGTACTTC. Residues: CASSSRQGEEIQYF.

Note on this clonotype: A much larger clone lies a single base off, so this may be a read error. J is TRBJ2-5 and V is TRBV4-1, with 8 bases identical to TRBD2. This CDR3 spans 15 amino acids. Germline lookup yields CDR1 MGHRA and CDR2 YSYEKL. The CDR3: CASSRALAGPETQYF. In nucleotides, the CDR3 is TGTGCCAGCAGCCGAGCCCTAGCGGGTCCCGAGACCCAGTACTTC.

This clonotype was detected a few times. V and J are TRBV6-2 or TRBV6-3 and TRBJ2-5; tentatively, D is TRBD2 (6 bases). Trimming pared 6 bases from V and 1 base from J, leaving 21 bases between. The CDR3 covers 17 residues. CDR1 and CDR2 from the germline V gene are MNHEY and SVGEGT. The CDR3 reads CASSRIRGNPPQETQYF. The DNA for the CDR3 is TGTGCCAGCAGCCGAATCCGCGGGAACCCACCCCAAGAGACCCAGTACTTC.

Turning to this clonotype: A much more abundant neighbour one base away suggests this may be a read error. V usage is TRBV6-6 and J usage is TRBJ2-5; 8 bases line up with TRBD2. CDR1 MNHNY and CDR2 SVGAGI come from the germline V gene (reference sequence). CDR3 length: 15 residues. CDR3 region: CTSSVAGTSQETQYF. The CDR3 bases are TGTACCAGCAGTGTAGCGGGGACCTCCCAAGAGACCCAGTACTTC.

Note on this clonotype: Germline is not matched at one junction end, which may reflect a read error. The chain links TRBV7-9 to TRBJ2-2, with D maybe TRBD2 (5 bases). The CDR3 sequence is 14 residues long. Per germline, CDR1 SEHNR and CDR2 FQNEAQ (reference sequence). CDR3 in amino acids: CASSPGPNTGELLF. The CDR3 nucleotides read TGTGCCAGCAGCCCTGGACCGAACACCGGGGAGCTGTTGTTT.

As concerns this clonotype: This may be a read error, as it is one base from a much larger clone. The chain recombines TRBV29-1 with TRBJ1-1; D may be TRBD1 (6 bases). CDR3 length: 10 amino acids. Germline V CDR1 and CDR2: SQVTM, ANQGSEA. CDR3 in amino acids: CSVEAGEASF. Written as DNA, the CDR3 is TGCAGCGTTGAAGCAGGGGAAGCTTCCTTT.

The gene calls are TRBV18 and TRBJ2-3, with unresolved D. The CDR3 spans 13 residues. Per the germline V gene, CDR1 is KGHSH and CDR2 is LQKENI. V lost 2 bases, J lost 4 bases, and 7 bases lay in between. The CDR3 loop is CASSPNPSDTQYF. The DNA for the CDR3 is TGTGCCAGCTCACCAAACCCCTCAGATACGCAGTATTTT.